This T cell receptor (beta chain) was sequenced for a study of glioma-infiltrating T cells after dendritic cell vaccination. The ends were cut back, 4 bases at V and 10 bases at J, with 13 bases in the middle. CDR1 and CDR2 from the germline V gene are SNHLY and FYNNEI. This CDR3 has 13 residues. Primers: 60 V beta forward and 13 J beta reverse. Clones were read by immunoSEQ multiplex PCR, and TCRdb kept only the in-frame ones, dropping some. This table has 55,000 to 75,000 clones, roughly 79% appearing once. The clonotype originates from a human donor with glioblastoma. The V and J genes are TRBV2 and TRBJ1-4, with a tentative D call TRBD1 (5 bases). The sequencing used blood, collected before dendritic cell vaccination. The CDR3 reads CASSAVQGGKLFF. The CDR3 bases are TGTGCCAGCAGTGCTGTGCAGGGAGGAAAACTGTTTTTT. The full variable domain, rest sourced from reference TRBV2 and TRBJ1-4, is EPEVTQTPSHQVTQMGQEVILRCVPISNHLYFYWYRQILGQKVEFLVSFYNNEISEKSEIFDDQFSVERPDGSNFTLKIRSTKLEDSAMYFCASSAVQGGKLFFGSGTQLSVL.